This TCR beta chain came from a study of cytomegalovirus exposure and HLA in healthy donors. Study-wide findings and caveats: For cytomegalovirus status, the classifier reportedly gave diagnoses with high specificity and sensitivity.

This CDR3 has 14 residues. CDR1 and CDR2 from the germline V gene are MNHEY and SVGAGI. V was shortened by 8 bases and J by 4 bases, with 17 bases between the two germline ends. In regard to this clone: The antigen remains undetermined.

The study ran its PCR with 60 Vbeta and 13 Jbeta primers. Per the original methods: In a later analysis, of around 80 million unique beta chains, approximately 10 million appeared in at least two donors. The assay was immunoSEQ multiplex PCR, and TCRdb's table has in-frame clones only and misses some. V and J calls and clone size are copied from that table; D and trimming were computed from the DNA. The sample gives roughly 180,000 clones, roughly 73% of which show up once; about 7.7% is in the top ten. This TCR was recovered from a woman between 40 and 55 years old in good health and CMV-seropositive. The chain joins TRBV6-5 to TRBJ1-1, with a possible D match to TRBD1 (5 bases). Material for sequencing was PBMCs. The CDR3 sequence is CASGRKGPGTEAFF. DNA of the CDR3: TGTGCCAGCGGGAGGAAGGGGCCGGGCACTGAAGCTTTCTTT.